This T cell receptor (beta chain) was sequenced during a study of post-analysis software for immune sequencing data. Unique molecular identifiers were carried by the TCR beta cDNA libraries. TCRdb recomputed calls from the PCR reads with MiXCR, one row per CDR3 protein. This table holds about 560,000 distinct CDR3 sequences, 44% found once. The sample consisted of blood. The TCR was taken from a girl aged 10 to 17 with multiple sclerosis.

CDR3 DNA sequence: TGTGCCAGCAGCTTAGCCGGGCCGCCCCAGCATTTT. Translated, it gives CASSLAGPPQHF. This rearrangement joins TRBV7-2 to TRBJ1-5; no clear D. CDR3 size: 12 residues. CDR1 is SGHTA and CDR2 is FQGNSA in the germline V gene. Trimming took off 0 bases at V and 9 bases at J, with 6 bases between the two ends.